This TCR beta chain was sequenced during a study of CD8+CD57+ T cells in acquired aplastic anemia. In patients chosen for sequencing, flow cytometry had shown CD8+CD57+ cell expansion. For CDR3 and TCR beta VDJ profiling, genomic DNA was the template used. A single record per CDR3 protein comes from TCRdb applying MiXCR to the reads. This sample has around 150,000 distinct CDR3 sequences; about 45% occur once, and the top ten carry less than 3%. This clonotype has a single count. This may stem from a read error, because a much larger clone lies one nucleotide away. No conserved phenylalanine or tryptophan is present at the end of the CDR3, so a read error is the likely explanation. Germline V gene sequence: CDR1 SGDLS, CDR2 YYNGEE. The CDR3 is 16 residues long. V was trimmed by 3 bases and J by 1 base, leaving 16 bases between them.

The rearrangement uses TRBV9 and TRBJ1-2; no clear D. What was sequenced was sorted CD4+, CD8+, or CD8+CD57+ T cells (not recorded which) from PBMCs. The clonotype comes from a human donor with aplastic anemia. The CDR3 coding sequence is TGTGCCAGCAGCGAGGGCCCCCAAACGGTTAACTATGGCTACACCTCC. Translating it yields CASSEGPQTVNYGYTS.